A single sample gave rise to the 27 T cell receptor beta chains below, sequenced in a study of blood T cell repertoires in COVID-19. This table comes from immunoSEQ multiplex PCR, and its TCRdb copy is limited to in-frame clones, with some not included. The table records a few hundred thousand clones, around 90% of them present only once. Sequencing input: peripheral blood. Every receptor here comes from a man aged 35 to 55 with acute or convalescent COVID-19.

The rearrangement uses TRBV7-9 and TRBJ2-1, with 8 positions matching TRBD1. Germline-derived CDR1 and CDR2 are SEHNR and FQNEAQ (reference sequence). V gave up 1 base and J gave up 9 bases; unmatched junction bases: 5. The CDR3 spans 14 residues. The CDR3 protein is CASSLDRGFTEQFF. DNA of the CDR3: TGTGCCAGCAGCTTAGACAGGGGGTTCACTGAGCAGTTCTTC.

The chain recombines TRBV7-3 with TRBJ2-1; D gene uncertain. Germline CDR1 is SGHTA and CDR2 is FQGTGA. The V end was cut by 1 base, the J end by 10 bases, with 14 bases between. The CDR3 has 14 amino acids. The CDR3 loop reads CASSLIPQSSEQFF. CDR3 DNA: TGTGCCAGCAGCTTAATACCCCAGTCGTCGGAGCAGTTCTTC.

This rearrangement joins TRBV19 to TRBJ2-7; D is perhaps TRBD2 (5 bases). V was clipped by 2 bases and J by 0 bases, with 8 bases between them. Germline V gene sequence: CDR1 LNHDA, CDR2 SQIVND (reference sequence). This CDR3 region has 14 residues. The CDR3 reads CASSISSGSYEQYF. The CDR3 coding sequence is TGTGCCAGTAGTATATCCAGCGGCTCCTACGAGCAGTACTTC.

This clone came up once. The genes are TRBV2 and TRBJ1-4; 10 bases agree with TRBD1. The CDR3 is 15 residues long. From germline, CDR1 is SNHLY and CDR2 FYNNEI. Trimming cost V 8 bases and J 7 bases; bases outside gene matches: 10. The CDR3 nucleotides are TGTGCCAGCGGGGGGCGGACAGGGGGAGGTGAAAAACTGTTTTTT. It is translated as CASGGRTGGGEKLFF.

The J gene is TRBJ2-7, the V gene TRBV19; TRBD1 might be the D (8 bases). There are 17 residues in the CDR3. V was pared by 3 bases and J by 5 bases, with 23 bases between. CDR1 is LNHDA, CDR2 SQIVND, per germline (reference sequence). CDR3 nucleotides: TGTGCCAGTAGTATCAGGGGGGGCCCAGGGGGCTTCGACGAGCAGTACTTC. It encodes CASSIRGGPGGFDEQYF.

V gene TRBV12-3 or TRBV12-4 combines with J gene TRBJ1-2, with TRBD1 matching 7 bases. V dropped 8 bases and J dropped 8; count of bases not matched to a gene: 11. The CDR3 length is 13 residues. This CDR3 is CASRTQGGAGYTF. Written as DNA, the CDR3 is TGTGCCAGCCGAACTCAGGGGGGTGCAGGCTACACCTTC.

The J gene is TRBJ2-3, the V gene TRBV6-6; 7 bases line up with TRBD1. The germline CDR1 and CDR2 sequences are MNHNY and SVGAGI (reference sequence). The V segment lost 6 bases and the J segment 2 bases; nucleotides outside the gene matches: 11. This CDR3 has 16 amino acids. For the CDR3, the DNA is TGTGCCAGCAGGGGAGTTAGGGGGCGCACCACAGATACGCAGTATTTT. It yields the protein CASRGVRGRTTDTQYF.

This chain uses TRBV11-2 with TRBJ1-1, with TRBD1 as a possible D gene (5 bases). The germline gives CDR1 SGHAT, CDR2 FQNNGV. This CDR3 comprises 15 residues. V dropped 3 bases and J dropped 7 bases, with 18 bases sitting between them. The CDR3 sequence: CASSLGGTPWDEAFF. CDR3 nucleotides: TGTGCCAGCAGCTTGGGAGGGACGCCTTGGGATGAAGCTTTCTTT.

The chain is built from TRBV6-5 and TRBJ2-2; the D gene is possibly TRBD2 (5 bases). Trimming removed 0 bases at V and 1 base at J, with 9 bases between. The CDR3 sequence is 16 residues long. Per the germline V gene, CDR1 is MNHEY and CDR2 is SVGAGI. CDR3 sequence: CASSYSIGVNTGELFF. CDR3 DNA: TGTGCCAGCAGTTACTCGATCGGGGTGAACACCGGGGAGCTGTTTTTT.

The chain has TRBV27 and TRBJ1-5, with D tentatively TRBD1 (6 bases). The CDR3 is 17 amino acids. V was cut by 3 bases and J by 6 bases, with 21 bases left in between. The germline V gene has CDR1 MNHEY and CDR2 SMNVEV (reference sequence). In nucleotides, the CDR3 is TGTGCCAGCAGTTTCAACGGACGAGGGGGTTGGGGTCAGCCCCAGCATTTT. Protein: CASSFNGRGGWGQPQHF.

The chain couples TRBV27 to TRBJ1-6; 9 nucleotides match TRBD1. Looked up from germline, CDR1 is MNHEY and CDR2 is SMNVEV (reference sequence). The CDR3 extends over 15 amino acids. V lost 6 bases, J lost 6 bases, and 6 bases stayed unmatched. As DNA, the CDR3 is TGTGCCAGCAGCGTCCCGGGACAGGGTAATTCACCCCTCCACTTT. Amino acids: CASSVPGQGNSPLHF.

This sequence joins TRBV7-9 and TRBJ1-1; 7 bases match TRBD1. Losses at the gene ends were 5 bases for V and 0 bases for J; bases not matched to a gene: 6. There are 15 residues in the CDR3. Per the germline V gene, CDR1 is SEHNR and CDR2 is FQNEAQ (reference sequence). The CDR3, as DNA: TGTGCCAGCAGCCCCAGGGGGACGATGAACACTGAAGCTTTCTTT. Translation gives CASSPRGTMNTEAFF.

The chain couples TRBV21-1 to TRBJ1-4; the D segment call TRBD1 is taken from the table without a DNA check. TRBV21-1 is a documented pseudogene. The CDR3 loop spans 20 amino acids. In DNA, the CDR3 is TGTGCCAGCAGCAAAGATGGGACGGGACAGGGGCCTCCGGGTGGTGAAAAACTGTTTTTT. Translation gives CASSKDGTGQGPPGGEKLFF.

The chain is built from TRBV7-8 and TRBJ2-7, with 9 bases matching TRBD1. The CDR3 covers 16 residues. Per the germline V gene, CDR1 is SGHVS and CDR2 is FQNEAQ. The junction had 6 bases not matched to a gene; V was cut back by 1 base and J by 2 bases. The chain's CDR3 is CASSLGGTGTTYEQYF. Written as DNA, the CDR3 is TGTGCCAGCAGCTTAGGCGGGACAGGGACTACCTACGAGCAGTACTTC.

This clone appeared a few times. The chain carries TRBV18 and TRBJ1-1; D might be TRBD1 (6 bases). Germline V CDR1 and CDR2: KGHSH, LQKENI. The V gene lost 2 bases and the J gene lost 3 bases, with 10 bases spanning the gap. This CDR3 region has 14 residues. The CDR3 DNA reads as TGTGCCAGCTCACCATTACAGGGCGACACTGAAGCTTTCTTT. It encodes CASSPLQGDTEAFF.

The chain employs TRBV30 and TRBJ1-6; D remains unclear. V shed 7 bases and J shed 5 bases, with 12 bases lying between them. Germline V CDR1 and CDR2: GTSNPN, SVGIG (reference sequence). The length of the CDR3 is 13 residues. As DNA, the CDR3 is TGTGCCTTTCGCCCCGGAGATAATTCACCCCTCCACTTT. Translating it yields CAFRPGDNSPLHF. The full variable domain, completed using reference TRBV30 and TRBJ1-6, is SQTIHQWPATLVQPVGSPLSLECTVEGTSNPNLYWYRQAAGRGLQLLFYSVGIGQISSEVPQNLSASRPQDRQFILSSKKLLLSDSGFYLCAFRPGDNSPLHFGNGTRLTVT.

The rearrangement joins TRBV6-5 to TRBJ1-5; TRBD1 is a possible D gene (5 bases). Germline V CDR1 and CDR2: MNHEY, SVGAGI. This CDR3 spans 13 amino acids. Trimming shortened V by 9 bases and J by 2 bases, and 11 bases separated the two germline ends. CDR3 in amino acids: CASTRGRNQPQHF. CDR3 DNA: TGTGCCAGTACAAGGGGCCGCAATCAGCCCCAGCATTTT.

The chain employs TRBV5-4 and TRBJ2-7, with 9 bases identical to TRBD1. CDR1 and CDR2 from the germline V gene are SGHNT and YYREEE (reference sequence). The ends lost 5 bases at V and 3 bases at J; junction bases unmatched: 3. This CDR3 has 13 residues. CDR3 in amino acids: CASRDRGDYEQYF. CDR3 DNA sequence: TGTGCCAGCAGGGACAGGGGTGACTACGAGCAGTACTTC.

The gene calls are TRBV5-8 and TRBJ1-6, with D unresolved. V lost 1 base and J lost 10, with 9 bases in between. The CDR3 extends over 13 amino acids. Germline V lookup: CDR1 SGHTS, CDR2 YDEGEE. In nucleotides, the CDR3 is TGTGCCAGCAGCTTGCGGTTCAACTCACCCCTCCACTTT. Its protein product is CASSLRFNSPLHF.

The rearrangement links TRBV6-5 to TRBJ2-2; D perhaps matches TRBD1 (6 bases). This CDR3 is 16 amino acids long. Per the germline V gene, CDR1 is MNHEY and CDR2 is SVGAGI. Trimming left V 0 bases short and J 7 bases short, with 15 bases between. The CDR3 is CASSYSTPQGGGELFF. CDR3 nucleotides: TGTGCCAGCAGTTACTCGACTCCACAGGGCGGCGGGGAGCTGTTTTTT.

This rearrangement joins TRBV7-9 to TRBJ1-1; a weak D match, TRBD1 (5 bases). Trimming pared 0 bases from V and 0 bases from J, leaving 8 bases between. The CDR3 is 15 amino acids. Germline CDR1 SEHNR, CDR2 FQNEAQ (reference sequence). DNA of the CDR3: TGTGCCAGCAGCTTAGCGACAGAGGTGAACACTGAAGCTTTCTTT. It codes for CASSLATEVNTEAFF.

CDR3 DNA sequence: TGTGCCAGCTCACCTACGGACAGGGGCGCTGGCTACACCTTC. Protein: CASSPTDRGAGYTF. The chain links TRBV18 to TRBJ1-2; 9 bases line up with TRBD1. Germline trimming cut 3 bases from V and 7 bases from J; bases unmatched to any gene: 6. In germline, CDR1 is KGHSH, CDR2 LQKENI. The CDR3 runs to 14 residues.

V gene TRBV4-1 combines with J gene TRBJ1-4, with D hard to call. With 0 bases removed from V and 7 bases from J, the gap between germline ends came to 15 bases. Germline CDR1 is MGHRA and CDR2 is YSYEKL. CDR3 length equals 16 residues. In DNA form, the CDR3 reads TGCGCCAGCAGCCAAGATAGTTCCGGAGTGGGTGAAAAACTGTTTTTT. Its protein is CASSQDSSGVGEKLFF.

CDR3 loop: CASSFPGGNIQYF. In nucleotides, the CDR3 is TGTGCCAGCAGCTTCCCAGGGGGGAACATTCAGTACTTC. The rearrangement uses TRBV11-2 and TRBJ2-4, with D possibly being TRBD1 (7 bases). Germline V gene sequence: CDR1 SGHAT, CDR2 FQNNGV. This CDR3 spans 13 amino acids. V was clipped by 3 bases and J by 7 bases, with 10 bases between them.

V is TRBV4-1 and J is TRBJ1-4, with 8 bases lining up with TRBD1. Germline V lookup: CDR1 MGHRA, CDR2 YSYEKL. V lost 0 bases and J lost 8; bases outside the gene matches: 8. This CDR3 comprises 16 residues. The CDR3, as DNA: TGCGCCAGCAGCCAAGACTTGGGGAGACAGGGGGAAAAACTGTTTTTT. This sequence encodes CASSQDLGRQGEKLFF.

This clone occurred once. The V gene is TRBV10-2, the J gene TRBJ2-1, with TRBD2 matching 7 bases. V shed 9 bases, J shed 2 bases, and the junction held 4 bases outside the gene matches. The CDR3 spans 13 residues. The germline V gene encodes CDR1 WSHSY and CDR2 SAAADI. The CDR3 here is CASTGTTYNEQFF. CDR3 coding DNA: TGCGCCAGTACCGGGACTACCTACAATGAGCAGTTCTTC.

The chain combines TRBV18 with TRBJ1-2; D unclear. The CDR3 has 14 amino acids. The germline V and J ends were trimmed by 2 bases and 4 bases, with 11 bases remaining between them. Germline CDR1 reads KGHSH; CDR2 reads LQKENI. This CDR3 is CASSPEGKPYGYTF. Written as DNA, the CDR3 is TGTGCCAGCTCACCAGAGGGTAAACCCTATGGCTACACCTTC.